The TCR beta chain described here comes from a study of T cell responses to AZD1222 COVID-19 vaccine. Profiling relied on immunoSEQ multiplex PCR, and the TCRdb table lists in-frame clones only, not all of them. The sample holds fewer than 200,000 clones, about nine tenths seen once. CDR1 is LNHNV, CDR2 YYDKDF, per germline (reference sequence). V shed 5 bases and J 0 bases; nucleotides not matched to a gene: 7. The CDR3 runs 16 residues. In its sample, this clone was seen once. No antigen is known for it. Study results and caveats: Vaccine-associated CD4 TCRs spanned spike, dominant at 160-218 and 743-854. Clonal diversity was possibly underestimated, and the donors were mostly white British, with more females.

This sequence joins TRBV15 and TRBJ1-3; 7 bases map to TRBD1. The TCR comes from an adult in good health. Specimen: peripheral blood, collected on day 0 of AZD1222 vaccination. CDR3 in amino acids: CATSHRGPSSGNTIYF. CDR3 coding DNA: TGTGCCACCAGCCACAGGGGCCCGAGCTCTGGAAACACCATATATTTT.